The clone carrying this TCR beta chain came up a few times. The V end lost 6 bases, the J end lost 5 bases, and 14 bases lay between the germline ends. The germline CDR1 and CDR2 sequences are SGDLS and YYNGEE. The CDR3 consists of 13 residues. Vbeta (60) and Jbeta (13) primers were used in the PCR. TCRdb keeps only in-frame clones here, not all; method: immunoSEQ multiplex PCR. The sample lists around 140,000 clones; approximately 80% were seen once. The data were obtained in a study of cytomegalovirus exposure and HLA in healthy donors. The receptor was derived from a woman aged 35 to 49 in good health and CMV-seronegative. This chain connects TRBV9 to TRBJ2-5; TRBD2 might be the D (6 bases). The source material was PBMCs. DNA for the CDR3: TGTGCCAGCAATTGGGACTTAGCGGAGACCCAGTACTTC. This codes for CASNWDLAETQYF.